These T cell receptor beta chains were read from a single sample in a study of PD-L1 blockade in urothelial cancer. TCRdb's table, derived via immunoSEQ multiplex PCR, lists solely in-frame clones and lacks some. Of some 110,000 clones listed, 91% are singletons. This specimen consisted of PBMCs, obtained around atezolizumab (anti-PD-L1) treatment. The source of these receptors is a man in his sixties with urothelial cancer. The conserved cysteine and the conserved F or W are not part of the CDR3 here. The listing skips clone size in some rows; elsewhere it reads once, few, many or a size class.

clone_size	v_call	cdr3_aa
NA	TRBV28	ASSLGGEGGLH
once	TRBV2	ASSEDRSSYNEQF
NA	TRBV7-3	ASSLLAGGPYTGELF
NA	TRBV5-1	ASSLGGVNEQF
NA	TRBV15	ATSRDPATQTRSYEQY
NA	TRBV28	ASSPWDRGGVMAEAF
NA	TRBV7-2	ASSLRQGPYNEQF
NA	TRBV6-5	ASSYDQVQPQH
NA	TRBV21-1	ASSARTGGSYEQY
NA	TRBV7-2	ASSYRTGGPDTYEQY
NA	TRBV19	ASSTLGQGGLYGYT
NA	TRBV6-5	ASSPILGGDQPQH
once	TRBV27	ASSQTSGSSYNEQF
NA	TRBV10-3	AISESTGREGGYT
NA	TRBV4-3	ASSEGALRTNEKLF
few	TRBV29-1	SVDPGGDQPQH
NA	TRBV29-1	SVVKIEYGYT
NA	TRBV28	ASNPVESYGYT
NA	TRBV11-2	ASSSQHRGWNTEAF
few	TRBV30	AWNERTVNYGYT
NA	TRBV9	ASSVGTYRSGELF
NA	TRBV7-9	ASSLGTVQETQY
NA	TRBV5-6	ASSPGQGNNYGYT
NA	TRBV5-4	ASSYDSSINYGYT
NA	TRBV5-4	ASSLAVEETQY
NA	TRBV5-1	ASSRIAGGPPDTQY
NA	TRBV7-9	ASSLGQGYYEQY
NA	TRBV5-4	ASSLVPGEQF
NA	TRBV20-1	SVRDRRYT
NA	TRBV6-1	ASTEHGQVMNEAF
NA	TRBV7-8	ASSFTGFREETQY